This TCR beta chain was identified during a study of T cell responses to AZD1222 COVID-19 vaccine. Study-wide results and limits: Scientists sampled the repertoires only once the peak T cell response had passed. The breadth and depth of Spike-specific TCRs increased once two AZD1222 doses had been given. White British donors predominated, females outnumbered males, and clonal diversity was possibly underestimated.

The CDR3 runs to 14 residues. Germline loops: CDR1 SGHNT, CDR2 YYREEE (reference sequence). V lost 4 bases to trimming and J lost 1 base, with 12 bases between them. Remarks on this clone: No antigen is known for it.

TCRdb's table, derived via immunoSEQ multiplex PCR, lists solely in-frame clones and lacks some. This table holds about 83,000 clones, 88% found once. This TCR came from an adult in good health. This chain links TRBV5-4 with TRBJ2-7; a possible D gene is TRBD1 (6 bases). The sample in question was peripheral blood, obtained on day 0 of MenACWY control vaccination. CDR3 sequence reads: CASSIGQRSYEQYF. In DNA, the CDR3 is TGTGCCAGCAGCATCGGACAGAGATCCTACGAGCAGTACTTC.